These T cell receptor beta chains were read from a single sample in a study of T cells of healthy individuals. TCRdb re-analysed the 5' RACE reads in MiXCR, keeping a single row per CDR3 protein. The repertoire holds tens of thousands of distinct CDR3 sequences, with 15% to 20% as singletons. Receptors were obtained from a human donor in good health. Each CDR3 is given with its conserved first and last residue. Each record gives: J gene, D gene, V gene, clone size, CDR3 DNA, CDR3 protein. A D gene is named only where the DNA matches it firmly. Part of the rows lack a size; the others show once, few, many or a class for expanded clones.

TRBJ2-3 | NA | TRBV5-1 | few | TGCGCCAGCAGCTTGGCCGGGCCCGGGGGCACAGATACGCAGTATTTT | CASSLAGPGGTDTQYF
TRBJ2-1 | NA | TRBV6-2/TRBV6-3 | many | TGTGCCAGCAGTCTCGCAAGAGGGCCATCCTACAATGAGCAGTTCTTC | CASSLARGPSYNEQFF
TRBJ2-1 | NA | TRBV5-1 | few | TGCGCCAGCAGCTTGTACGGGGATGAGCAGTTCTTC | CASSLYGDEQFF
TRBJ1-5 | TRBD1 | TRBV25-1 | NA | TGTGCCAGCAGTGAAGGGGGGACAGGGCGGCAGCCCCAGCATTTT | CASSEGGTGRQPQHF
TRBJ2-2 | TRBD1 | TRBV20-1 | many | TGCAGTGCCCAGGGGGCAGGGAGGAACACCGGGGAGCTGTTTTTT | CSAQGAGRNTGELFF
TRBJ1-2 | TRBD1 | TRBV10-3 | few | TGTGCCGCTGGACAGGAAGGCAACTATGGCTACACCTTC | CAAGQEGNYGYTF
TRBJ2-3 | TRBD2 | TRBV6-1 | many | TGTGCCAGCAGTGAACTAGCGGGAGGGCCAGATACGCAGTATTTT | CASSELAGGPDTQYF
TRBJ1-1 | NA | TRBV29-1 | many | TGCAGCGTTGCCCCCCGGACCGTTATGAACACTGAAGCTTTCTTT | CSVAPRTVMNTEAFF
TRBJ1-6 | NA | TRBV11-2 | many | TGTGCCAGCAGCCTTCGGCGGGAGGTCTCCTATAATTCACCCCTCCACTTT | CASSLRREVSYNSPLHF
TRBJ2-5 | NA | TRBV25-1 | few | TGTGCCAGCAGTGAAGCGACAGGACAAGAGACCCAGTACTTC | CASSEATGQETQYF
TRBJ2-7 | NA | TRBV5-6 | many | TGTGCCAGCAGCTTATTTACAGTAGCCTACGAGCAGTACTTC | CASSLFTVAYEQYF
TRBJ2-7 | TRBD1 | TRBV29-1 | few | TGCAGCGCTTGGACAGGTTCCTCCTACGAGCAGTACTTC | CSAWTGSSYEQYF
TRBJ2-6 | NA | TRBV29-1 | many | TGCAGTGGTGTCGCTGGGGCCAACGTCCTGACTTTC | CSGVAGANVLTF
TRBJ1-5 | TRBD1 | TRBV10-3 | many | TGTGCCATCAGTCAGGGGGTCAGTCAGCCCCAGCATTTT | CAISQGVSQPQHF
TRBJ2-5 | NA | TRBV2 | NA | TGTGCCAGCAGTGCCTCAGCATCGGAGACCCAGTACTTC | CASSASASETQYF
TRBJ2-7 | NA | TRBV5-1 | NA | TGCGCCAGCAGCGGGACACTTTACGAGCAGTACTTC | CASSGTLYEQYF
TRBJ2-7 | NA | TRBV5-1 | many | TGCGCCAGCAGCACACCGGGAGCCCCCTACGAGCAGTACTTC | CASSTPGAPYEQYF
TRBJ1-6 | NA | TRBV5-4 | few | TGTGCCAGCAGCCCAAAGGGTAGCTCCTATAATTCACCCCTCCACTTT | CASSPKGSSYNSPLHF
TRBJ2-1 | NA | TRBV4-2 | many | TGTGCCAGCAGCCAAGACTTGGGCTCCTACAATGAGCAGTTCTTC | CASSQDLGSYNEQFF
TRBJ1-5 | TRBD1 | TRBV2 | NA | TGTGCCAGCAGCGTAGGACAGGGCGGGTATCAGCCCCAGCATTTT | CASSVGQGGYQPQHF
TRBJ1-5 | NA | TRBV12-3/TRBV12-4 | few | TGTGCCAGCAGTTTGCTAGGGCTCAATCAGCCCCAGCATTTT | CASSLLGLNQPQHF
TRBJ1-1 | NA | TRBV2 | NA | TGTGCCACCTCAGGGATCGTGAACACTGAAGCTTTCTTT | CATSGIVNTEAFF
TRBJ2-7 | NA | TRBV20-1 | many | TGCAGTGCTAGTGGGCAGGGAGCCTACGAGCAGTACTTC | CSASGQGAYEQYF
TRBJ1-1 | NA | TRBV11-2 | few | TGTGCCAGCAGCTTACCACAGTCTCCACCTGAAGCTTTCTTT | CASSLPQSPPEAFF
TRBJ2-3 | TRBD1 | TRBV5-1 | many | TGCGCCAGCAGCCGGACAGGGGGCATTGCAGATACGCAGTATTTT | CASSRTGGIADTQYF
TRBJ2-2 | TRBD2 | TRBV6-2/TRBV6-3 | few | TGTGCCAGCAGCCGGACTAGCGGGAACACCGGGGAGCTGTTTTTT | CASSRTSGNTGELFF
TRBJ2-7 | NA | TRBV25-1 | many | TGTGCCAGCAGTGAACGCCCCTACGAGCAGTACTTC | CASSERPYEQYF
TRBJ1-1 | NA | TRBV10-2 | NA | TGCGCCAGCACTGAGGCGAACACTGAAGCTTTCTTT | CASTEANTEAFF
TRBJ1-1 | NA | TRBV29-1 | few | TGCAGCGTTGTGGGGGGGAACCGCAACACTGAAGCTTTCTTT | CSVVGGNRNTEAFF
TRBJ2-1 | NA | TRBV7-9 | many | TGTGCCAGCAGCCACGCTCAGCTGTCCTCCTACAATGAGCAGTTCTTC | CASSHAQLSSYNEQFF
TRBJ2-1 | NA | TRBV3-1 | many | TGTGCCAGCAGCCACCTCCAATCTGTAGGCGGCAATGAGCAGTTCTTC | CASSHLQSVGGNEQFF
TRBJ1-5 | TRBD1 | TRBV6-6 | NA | TGTGCCAGCGGGCCTTGGGATCAGGGGGGGGATCAGCCCCAGCATTTT | CASGPWDQGGDQPQHF
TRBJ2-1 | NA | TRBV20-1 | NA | TGCAGTGCTAAGGGGGCGGGGTACAATGAGCAGTTCTTC | CSAKGAGYNEQFF
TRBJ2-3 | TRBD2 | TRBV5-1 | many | TGCGCCAGCAGCCTCACCGGGGGGAATGGAGATACGCAGTATTTT | CASSLTGGNGDTQYF
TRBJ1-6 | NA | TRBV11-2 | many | TGTGCCAGCAGCCCACTCGAAGCTTCACCCCTCCACTTT | CASSPLEASPLHF
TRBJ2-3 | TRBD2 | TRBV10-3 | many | TGTGCCATCAGTCGAGCGGGAGAGAGCACAGATACGCAGTATTTT | CAISRAGESTDTQYF
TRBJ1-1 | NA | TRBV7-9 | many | TGTGCCAGCAGCTTCCCGAACACTGAAGCTTTCTTT | CASSFPNTEAFF
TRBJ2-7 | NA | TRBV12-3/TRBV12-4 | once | TGTGCCAGCAGTTTAGATCCCAAGCTATACGAGCAGTACTTC | CASSLDPKLYEQYF
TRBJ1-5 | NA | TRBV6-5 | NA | TGTGCCAGCAGTTCCAACGAGGATCAGCCCCAGCATTTT | CASSSNEDQPQHF
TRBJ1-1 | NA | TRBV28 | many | TGTGCCATCAGACTAAAACAATGGGCGAACACTGAAGCTTTCTTT | CAIRLKQWANTEAFF
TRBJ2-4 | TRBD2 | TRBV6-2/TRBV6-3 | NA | TGTGCCAGCAGTTACTCGAGACGGGCTAGCGGGAGTATACTAGCCAAAAACATTCAGTACTTC | CASSYSRRASGSILAKNIQYF
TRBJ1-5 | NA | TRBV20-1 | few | TGCAGTGCTAGAGGTTTGGGTGCGGAGAGTCAGCCCCAGCATTTT | CSARGLGAESQPQHF
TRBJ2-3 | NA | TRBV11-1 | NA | TGTGCCAGCAGCTTTGGCGAGCGCACAGATACGCAGTATTTT | CASSFGERTDTQYF
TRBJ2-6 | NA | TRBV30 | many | TGTGCCTGGAGTTGGGTATGGGGAACTGGGGCCAACGTCCTGACTTTC | CAWSWVWGTGANVLTF
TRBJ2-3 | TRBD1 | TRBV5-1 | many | TGCGCCAGCAGCTTTGGGGACAGGGACACAGATACGCAGTATTTT | CASSFGDRDTDTQYF
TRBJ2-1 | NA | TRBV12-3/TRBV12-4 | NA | TGTGCCAGCAGTTTTGGCCGACCCACCAATGAGCAGTTCTTC | CASSFGRPTNEQFF
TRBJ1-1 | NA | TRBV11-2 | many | TGTGCCAGCAGCGTGACGGATTACACTGAAGCTTTCTTT | CASSVTDYTEAFF
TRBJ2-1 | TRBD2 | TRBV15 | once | TGTGCCACCTCCGCAAGAGCGGGGGGGGCCTACAATGAGCAGTTCTTC | CATSARAGGAYNEQFF
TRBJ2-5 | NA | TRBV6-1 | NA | TGTGCCAGCAGTGTCCACTCACAAGAGACCCAGTACTTC | CASSVHSQETQYF
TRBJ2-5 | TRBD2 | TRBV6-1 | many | TGTGCCAGCAGTGAATCAAAAACTAGCGGGCACCTGGAGACCCAGTACTTC | CASSESKTSGHLETQYF
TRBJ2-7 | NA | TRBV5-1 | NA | TGCGCCAGCAGCTTGGAACTTTCTACCTACGAGCAGTACTTC | CASSLELSTYEQYF
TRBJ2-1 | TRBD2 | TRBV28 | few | TGTGCCAGCACGCTGCCGGGGGGATACAATGAGCAGTTCTTC | CASTLPGGYNEQFF
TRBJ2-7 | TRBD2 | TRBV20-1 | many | TGCAGTGCTAGTTCCGGGGGGGACTCCTACGAGCAGTACTTC | CSASSGGDSYEQYF
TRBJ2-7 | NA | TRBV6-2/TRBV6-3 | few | TGTGCCAGCAGTTACCTGGACTTCTACTCCTACGAGCAGTACTTC | CASSYLDFYSYEQYF